A selection of T cell receptor beta chains follows, all from one sample in a study of cytomegalovirus exposure and HLA in healthy donors. The method was immunoSEQ multiplex PCR; TCRdb's version includes in-frame clones alone and lacks a portion of them. The data contain around 140,000 clones, under 10% of them seen just once; the ten biggest clones take up approximately 7.5%. Specimen: PBMCs. These receptors came from a woman between 40 and 55 years old in good health and CMV-seropositive. Both conserved end residues are part of each CDR3. A D gene is named only where the DNA matches it firmly. Where a row states a size, it is once, few, many or the class of an expanded clone; other rows omit it.

>TRBJ2-5|TRBD2|.|TRBV11-2
TGTGCCAGCAGCCCTGGACTAGCGGGGAAAGAGACCCAGTACTTC
CASSPGLAGKETQYF
>TRBJ1-3|.|few|TRBV7-2
TGTGCCAGCAGCTTAGGTCAAGGGGCTGGAAACACCATATATTTT
CASSLGQGAGNTIYF
>TRBJ2-1|TRBD2|few|TRBV11-3
TGTGCCAGCAGCTTCGAGGGACTAGCGGAGAATGAGCAGTTCTTC
CASSFEGLAENEQFF
>TRBJ2-2|TRBD2|.|TRBV6-5
TGTGCCAGCAGTTACTTAGCGGGGGTCAACACCGGGGAGCTGTTTTTT
CASSYLAGVNTGELFF
>TRBJ2-2|.|.|TRBV10-1
TGCGCCAGCAACTCCGAAAAAAACACCGGGGAGCTGTTTTTT
CASNSEKNTGELFF
>TRBJ1-1|TRBD1|few|TRBV18
TGTGCCAGCTCATCGTCACAGGGGGTCAACACTGAAGCTTTCTTT
CASSSSQGVNTEAFF
>TRBJ2-3|TRBD1|.|TRBV29-1
TGCAGCTTCTGGACAGGGGGGAGCACAGATACGCAGTATTTT
CSFWTGGSTDTQYF
>TRBJ1-6|.|few|TRBV4-2
TGTGCCAGCAGCCAAGATACTACAGGGAGCTCCTATAATTCACCCCTCCACTTT
CASSQDTTGSSYNSPLHF
>TRBJ1-2|.|few|TRBV21-1
TGTGCCAGCAGCAATGAAGGGGACTATGGCTACACCTTC
CASSNEGDYGYTF
>TRBJ2-3|.|.|TRBV10-3
TGTGCCATCAGTGAGAGTTCGGTGGGCTCAGATACGCAGTATTTT
CAISESSVGSDTQYF
>TRBJ1-1|.|few|TRBV5-1
TGCGCCAGCAGCTTGGGGACTTCCAGGAACACTGAAGCTTTCTTT
CASSLGTSRNTEAFF
>TRBJ1-2|.|few|TRBV19
TGTGCCAGTAGTAGTCAACGGGACAAAGAGACCCATGGCTACACCTTC
CASSSQRDKETHGYTF
>TRBJ2-5|.|.|TRBV15
TGTGCCACCAGCAGAGATTTTTTAGGGGCCCAAGAGACCCAGTACTTC
CATSRDFLGAQETQYF
>TRBJ2-1|.|few|TRBV5-1
TGCGCCAGCAGCTTGTTGGCCCAGGGTAATTATGAGCAGTTCTTC
CASSLLAQGNYEQFF
>TRBJ2-1|TRBD1|few|TRBV29-1
TGCAGCGTGGGCGGACAGGGAGGCTCCTACAATGAGCAGTTCTTC
CSVGGQGGSYNEQFF
>TRBJ1-1|.|.|TRBV19
TGTGCCAGTAGTATCTATCCAGGGATGAACACTGAAGCTTTCTTT
CASSIYPGMNTEAFF
>TRBJ2-3|TRBD2|few|TRBV6-5
TGTGCCAGCAGGGGGCTAGCGGGGTCAGATACGCAGTATTTT
CASRGLAGSDTQYF
>TRBJ1-2|.|few|TRBV4-3
TGCGCCAGCAGTCATGTAGTCGGAGCTAACTATGGCTACACCTTC
CASSHVVGANYGYTF
>TRBJ1-2|TRBD1|.|TRBV29-1
TGCAGCGTTGAGGGGGACAGGATTAACTATGGCTACACCTTC
CSVEGDRINYGYTF
>TRBJ1-4|.|.|TRBV6-5
TGTGCCAGCAGTAGACAGGCTTGGGGTGAAAAACTGTTTTTT
CASSRQAWGEKLFF
>TRBJ2-1|TRBD1|.|TRBV6-5
TGTGCCAGCAGTTCGGACAGGGGACGGCAGTTCTTC
CASSSDRGRQFF
>TRBJ2-7|TRBD1|.|TRBV2
TGTGCCAGCAGTGGACAGGGCTACGAGCAGTACTTC
CASSGQGYEQYF
>TRBJ1-1|.|.|TRBV5-6
TGTGCCAGCAGCTCCCCCCCCATTTTGAACACTGAAGCTTTCTTT
CASSSPPILNTEAFF
>TRBJ2-3|.|few|TRBV6-1
TGTGCCAGCGGGGAGGATACGCAGTATTTT
CASGEDTQYF
>TRBJ1-1|.|few|TRBV7-9
TGTGCCAGCAGCTTGAGGGTCACTGAAGCTTTCTTT
CASSLRVTEAFF
>TRBJ2-5|.|.|TRBV11-2
TGTGCCAGCAGCTTAGCAGAAGAGACCCAGTACTTC
CASSLAEETQYF
>TRBJ2-5|.|.|TRBV7-9
TGTGCCAGCAGCTTAGGGGAGTACCAAGAGACCCAGTACTTC
CASSLGEYQETQYF
>TRBJ1-1|.|.|TRBV14
TGTGCCAGCAGCCAAGATCTTGGCAGGGTCCCGGTAGAAGCTTTCTTT
CASSQDLGRVPVEAFF
>TRBJ1-5|TRBD1|.|TRBV19
TGTGCCAGTAGCGGGACAGGAGATAGCAATCAGCCCCAGCATTTT
CASSGTGDSNQPQHF
>TRBJ1-2|.|few|TRBV19
TGTGCCAGTACCGGAGTCGGAACCCCGCCTTACTATGGCTACACCTTC
CASTGVGTPPYYGYTF
>TRBJ2-5|TRBD1|.|TRBV7-9
TGTGCCAGCAGTCTCGACAGGGTACCCCAAGAGACCCAGTACTTC
CASSLDRVPQETQYF
>TRBJ2-7|TRBD1|.|TRBV13
TGTGCCAGCAGCTTAGTGACAGGGGAGTACGAGCAGTACTTC
CASSLVTGEYEQYF
>TRBJ2-4|TRBD2|.|TRBV6-5
TGTGCCAGCAGCCCTACTAGCGACGGCATTCAGTACTTC
CASSPTSDGIQYF
>TRBJ1-2|.|.|TRBV7-9
TGTGCCAGCAGCTCAGGGTTTGGCTATGGCTACACCTTC
CASSSGFGYGYTF
>TRBJ1-6|.|.|TRBV5-1
TGCGCCAGCAGCACATGGGGGGAGGTTAATTCACCCCTCCACTTT
CASSTWGEVNSPLHF
>TRBJ2-2|.|.|TRBV9
TGTGCCAGCAGCGCAGAGAACACCGGGGAGCTGTTTTTT
CASSAENTGELFF
>TRBJ1-1|.|.|TRBV9
TGTGCCAGCAGCGAAACAGGGCTGAACACTGAAGCTTTCTTT
CASSETGLNTEAFF
>TRBJ1-5|.|few|TRBV7-2
TGTGCCAGCAGCTTTGGAACGGGGGAGCCCCAGCATTTT
CASSFGTGEPQHF